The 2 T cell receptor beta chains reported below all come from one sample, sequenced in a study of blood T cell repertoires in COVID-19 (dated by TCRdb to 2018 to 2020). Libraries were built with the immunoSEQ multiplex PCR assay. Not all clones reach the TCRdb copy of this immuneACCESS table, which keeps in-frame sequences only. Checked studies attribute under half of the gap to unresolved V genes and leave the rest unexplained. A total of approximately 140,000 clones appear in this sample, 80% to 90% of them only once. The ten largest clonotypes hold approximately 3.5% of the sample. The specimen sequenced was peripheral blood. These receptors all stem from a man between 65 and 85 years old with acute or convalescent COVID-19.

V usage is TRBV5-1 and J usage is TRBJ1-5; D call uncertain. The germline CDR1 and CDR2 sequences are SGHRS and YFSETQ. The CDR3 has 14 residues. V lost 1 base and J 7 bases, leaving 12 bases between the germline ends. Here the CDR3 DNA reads TGCGCCAGCAGCTTGTCGGGATTCGAACAGCCCCAGCATTTT. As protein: CASSLSGFEQPQHF.

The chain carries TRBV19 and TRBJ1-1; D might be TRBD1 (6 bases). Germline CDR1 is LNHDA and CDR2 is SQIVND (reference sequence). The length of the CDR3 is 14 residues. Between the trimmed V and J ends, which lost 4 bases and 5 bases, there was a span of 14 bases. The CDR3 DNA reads TGTGCCAGTAGTAGTGACAGGAAACGGACTGAAGCTTTCTTT. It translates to CASSSDRKRTEAFF.